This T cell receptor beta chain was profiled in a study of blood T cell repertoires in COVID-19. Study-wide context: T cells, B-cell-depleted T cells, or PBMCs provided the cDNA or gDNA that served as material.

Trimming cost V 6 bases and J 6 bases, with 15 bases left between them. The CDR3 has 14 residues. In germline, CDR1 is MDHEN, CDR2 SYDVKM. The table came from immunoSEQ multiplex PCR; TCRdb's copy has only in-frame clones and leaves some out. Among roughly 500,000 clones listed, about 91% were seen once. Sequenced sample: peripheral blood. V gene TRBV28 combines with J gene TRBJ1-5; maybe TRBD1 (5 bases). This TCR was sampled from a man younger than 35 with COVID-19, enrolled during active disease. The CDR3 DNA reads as TGTGCCAGCAGCCCCGGGGGGGAGGGTCAGCCCCAGCATTTT. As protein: CASSPGGEGQPQHF.